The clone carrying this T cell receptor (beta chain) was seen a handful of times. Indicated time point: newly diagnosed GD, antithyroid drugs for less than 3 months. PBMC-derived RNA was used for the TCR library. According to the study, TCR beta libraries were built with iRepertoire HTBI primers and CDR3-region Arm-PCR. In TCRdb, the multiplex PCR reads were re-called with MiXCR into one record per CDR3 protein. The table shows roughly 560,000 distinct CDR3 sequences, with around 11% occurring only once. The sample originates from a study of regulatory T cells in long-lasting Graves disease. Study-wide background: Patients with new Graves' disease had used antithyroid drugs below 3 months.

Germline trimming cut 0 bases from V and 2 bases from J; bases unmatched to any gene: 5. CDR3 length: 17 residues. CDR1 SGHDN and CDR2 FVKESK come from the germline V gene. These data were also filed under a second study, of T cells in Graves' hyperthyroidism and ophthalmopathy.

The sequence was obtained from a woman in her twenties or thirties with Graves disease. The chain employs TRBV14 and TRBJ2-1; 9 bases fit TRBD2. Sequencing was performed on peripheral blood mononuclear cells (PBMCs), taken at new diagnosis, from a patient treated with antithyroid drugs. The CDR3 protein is CASSQEWVAGAYNEQFF. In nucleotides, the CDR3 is TGTGCCAGCAGCCAAGAGTGGGTAGCGGGAGCCTACAATGAGCAGTTCTTC.